This T cell receptor (beta chain) is drawn from a study of T cell responses to AZD1222 COVID-19 vaccine. Turning to this clone: The antigen remains unidentified.

Study results and limitations: The span of vaccine-associated CD4 TCRs extended across spike, with dominance at 160-218 and 743-854.

The junction had 19 bases not matched to a gene; V was cut back by 7 bases and J by 8 bases. Germline values: CDR1 MDHEN, CDR2 SYDVKM. CDR3 length: 16 amino acids. Only in-frame clones appear in the TCRdb table, and some are missing; sequencing was by immunoSEQ multiplex PCR. The repertoire has about 110,000 clones, around 90% of them found once; the top ten carry approximately 7%. This chain joins TRBV28 and TRBJ1-2; 7 bases match TRBD1. The clonotype originates from an adult in good health. The sample consisted of peripheral blood, taken on day 0 of AZD1222 vaccination. CDR3 loop: CASTGGEGALSGGYTF. CDR3 DNA: TGTGCCAGCACCGGCGGGGAGGGGGCGCTTAGCGGCGGCTACACCTTC.